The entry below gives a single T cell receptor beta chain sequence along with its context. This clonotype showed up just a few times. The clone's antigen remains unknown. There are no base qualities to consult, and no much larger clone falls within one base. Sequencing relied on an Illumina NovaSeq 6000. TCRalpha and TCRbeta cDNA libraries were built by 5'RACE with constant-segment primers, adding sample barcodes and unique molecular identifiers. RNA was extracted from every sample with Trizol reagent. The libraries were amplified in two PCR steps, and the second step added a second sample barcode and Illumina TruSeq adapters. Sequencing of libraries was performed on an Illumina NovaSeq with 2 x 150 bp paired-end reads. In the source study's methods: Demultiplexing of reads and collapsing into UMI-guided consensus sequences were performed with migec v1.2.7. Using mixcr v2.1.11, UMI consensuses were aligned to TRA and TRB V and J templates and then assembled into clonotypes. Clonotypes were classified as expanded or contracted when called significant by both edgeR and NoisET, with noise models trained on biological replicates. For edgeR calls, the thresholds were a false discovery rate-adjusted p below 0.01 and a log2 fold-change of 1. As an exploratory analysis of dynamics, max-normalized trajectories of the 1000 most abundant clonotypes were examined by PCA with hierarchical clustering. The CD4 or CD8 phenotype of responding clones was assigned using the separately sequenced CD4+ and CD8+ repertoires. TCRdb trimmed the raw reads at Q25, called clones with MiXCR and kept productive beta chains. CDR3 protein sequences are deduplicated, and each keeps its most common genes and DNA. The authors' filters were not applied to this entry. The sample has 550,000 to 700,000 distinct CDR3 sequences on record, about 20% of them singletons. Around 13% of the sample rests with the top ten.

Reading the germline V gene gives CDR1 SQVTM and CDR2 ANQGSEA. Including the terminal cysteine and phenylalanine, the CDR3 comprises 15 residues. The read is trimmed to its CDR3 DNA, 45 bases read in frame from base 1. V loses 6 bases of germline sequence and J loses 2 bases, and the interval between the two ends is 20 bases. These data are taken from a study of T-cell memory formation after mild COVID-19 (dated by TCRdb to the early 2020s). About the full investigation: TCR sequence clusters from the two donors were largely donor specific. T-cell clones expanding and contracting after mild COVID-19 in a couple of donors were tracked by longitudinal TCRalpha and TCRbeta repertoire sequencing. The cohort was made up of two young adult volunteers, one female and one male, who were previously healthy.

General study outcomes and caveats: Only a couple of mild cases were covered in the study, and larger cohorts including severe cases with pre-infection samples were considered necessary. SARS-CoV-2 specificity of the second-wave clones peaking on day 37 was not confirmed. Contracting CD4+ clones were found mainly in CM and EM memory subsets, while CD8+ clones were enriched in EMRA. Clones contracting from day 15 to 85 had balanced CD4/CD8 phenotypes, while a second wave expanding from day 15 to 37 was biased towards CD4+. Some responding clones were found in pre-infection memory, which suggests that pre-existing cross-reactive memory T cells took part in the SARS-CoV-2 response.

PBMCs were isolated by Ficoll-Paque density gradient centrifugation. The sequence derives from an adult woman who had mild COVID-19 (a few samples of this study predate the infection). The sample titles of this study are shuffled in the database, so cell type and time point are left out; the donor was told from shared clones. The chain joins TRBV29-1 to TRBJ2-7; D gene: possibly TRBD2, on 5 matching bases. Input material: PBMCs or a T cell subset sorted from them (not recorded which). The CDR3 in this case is CSVLGDQSGPYEQYF. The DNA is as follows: TGCAGCGTCCTCGGGGATCAGAGTGGGCCCTACGAGCAGTACTTC.